The TCR beta chain under discussion was sequenced for a study of T cell changes during pregnancy in multiple sclerosis. Sequencing was performed with immunoSEQ multiplex PCR; in TCRdb, only in-frame clones are kept and a portion is missing. The table has some 79,000 clones, under 95% seen once. The specimen was CD4+ T cells from peripheral blood mononuclear cells, collected in the second trimester of pregnancy. This sequence was found in a female donor with multiple sclerosis, enrolled in a pregnancy study.

This chain's CDR3 is CASSLISGSSGNTIYF. In DNA, the CDR3 is TGTGCCAGCAGTTTAATTTCGGGGTCCTCTGGAAACACCATATATTTT. The rearrangement links TRBV28 to TRBJ1-3; D uncertain. Germline V lookup: CDR1 MDHEN, CDR2 SYDVKM. This CDR3 spans 16 amino acids. V shed 2 bases and J shed 0 bases, with 11 bases lying between them.